Each of the 11 T cell receptor beta chains below was sequenced from the same sample in a study of cytomegalovirus exposure and HLA in healthy donors. The PCR made use of 60 Vbeta and 13 Jbeta primers. Sequencing was performed with immunoSEQ multiplex PCR; in TCRdb, only in-frame clones are kept and a portion is missing. The top ten hold roughly 0.53% of the sample, which has approximately 150,000 clones, roughly 86% seen once. The sample was PBMCs. Receptor source: a woman between 35 and 50 years old in good health and CMV-seronegative.

The chain joins TRBV7-9 to TRBJ2-2; 7 nucleotides match TRBD1. V shed 3 bases and J 2 bases; nucleotides not matched to a gene: 3. Looked up from germline, CDR1 is SEHNR and CDR2 is FQNEAQ (reference sequence). The CDR3 length is 15 residues. CDR3 nucleotide sequence: TGTGCCAGCAGCTTCCGGGACAGTAACACCGGGGAGCTGTTTTTT. This encodes CASSFRDSNTGELFF.

This clone occurred once. The chain employs TRBV30 and TRBJ2-1, with 11 bases lining up with TRBD2. Germline assignment: CDR1 GTSNPN and CDR2 SVGIG (reference sequence). CDR3 length: 16 residues. Unmatched junction bases numbered 11, after V lost 1 base and J lost 9 bases. The CDR3 loop reads CAWSAAPGLAVGEQFF. The CDR3 DNA sequence: TGTGCCTGGAGTGCGGCACCGGGACTAGCGGTTGGTGAGCAGTTCTTC.

In its sample, this clone was seen a few times. The chain combines TRBV9 with TRBJ2-7, with 8 bases lining up with TRBD2. Germline assignment: CDR1 SGDLS and CDR2 YYNGEE. With 1 base clipped from V and 3 bases from J, the junction kept 9 bases outside the gene matches. The length of the CDR3 is 16 residues. In DNA form, the CDR3 reads TGTGCCAGCAGCGTATCCCCCATAGCGGGACTCTACGAGCAGTACTTC. Translating gives CASSVSPIAGLYEQYF.

This chain joins TRBV7-8 and TRBJ1-1; possibly TRBD1 for D (5 bases). V lost 1 base and J lost 11, with 14 bases in between. Germline-derived CDR1 and CDR2 are SGHVS and FQNEAQ. The CDR3 covers 13 residues. The CDR3 DNA reads TGTGCCAGCAGCTTAGGTCCAGAGAACAGGGCTTTCTTT. Its translation: CASSLGPENRAFF.

A word on this clone: A read error may account for a junction end that differs from germline. The V call is TRBV7-9, the J call TRBJ2-7; TRBD1 matches at 9 bases. This CDR3 comprises 15 residues. CDR1 SEHNR and CDR2 FQNEAQ come from the germline V gene (reference sequence). The CDR3 is CSSSSPVTGGHEQYF. In nucleotides, the CDR3 is TGTTCCAGCAGCTCCCCCGTGACAGGGGGTCACGAGCAGTACTTC. Full variable domain (rest looked up from reference TRBV7-9 and TRBJ2-7): DTGVSQNPRHKITKRGQNVTFRCDPISEHNRLYWYRQTLGQGPEFLTYFQNEAQLEKSRLLSDRFSAERPKGSFSTLEIQRTEQGDSAMYLCSSSSPVTGGHEQYFGPGTRLTVT.

The J gene is TRBJ2-1, the V gene TRBV2; TRBD1 agrees at 9 bases. The CDR3 extends over 16 amino acids. Germline V gene sequence: CDR1 SNHLY, CDR2 FYNNEI. V gave up 5 bases and J gave up 9 bases; unmatched junction bases: 14. The CDR3 DNA is TGTGCCAGCAGTCCCCGCTTGACAGGGGGTAAAGGTGAGCAGTTCTTC. It specifies CASSPRLTGGKGEQFF.

This clone was seen more than once but under ten times. V and J are TRBV28 and TRBJ2-1; perhaps TRBD2 as D (6 bases). Germline-derived CDR1 and CDR2 are MDHEN and SYDVKM. V was clipped by 5 bases and J by 3 bases, with 14 bases between them. The CDR3 is 15 amino acids. The CDR3 sequence is CASSPKSGFYNEQFF. The CDR3 DNA sequence: TGTGCCAGCAGTCCCAAAAGCGGGTTCTACAATGAGCAGTTCTTC. The full variable domain, rest sourced from reference TRBV28 and TRBJ2-1, is DVKVTQSSRYLVKRTGEKVFLECVQDMDHENMFWYRQDPGLGLRLIYFSYDVKMKEKGDIPEGYSVSREKKERFSLILESASTNQTSMYLCASSPKSGFYNEQFFGPGTRLTVL.

V gene TRBV27 combines with J gene TRBJ2-3, with a tentative D call TRBD2 (6 bases). Germline CDR1 is MNHEY and CDR2 is SMNVEV (reference sequence). Deletions cut 5 bases from V and 10 bases from J, with 16 bases between. The CDR3 is 13 residues long. The CDR3 bases are TGTGCCAGCAGTAATAGCGGCCCTGGAGCGCAGTATTTT. Amino acids: CASSNSGPGAQYF.

This chain uses TRBV4-1 with TRBJ2-2; TRBD1 is a possible D gene (5 bases). The CDR3 is 15 amino acids. Trimming stripped 4 bases from V and 4 bases from J, with 13 bases between. Germline V gene sequence: CDR1 MGHRA, CDR2 YSYEKL. The CDR3 is CASSLQTQGTGELFF. CDR3 nucleotides: TGCGCCAGCAGCCTACAAACCCAGGGCACCGGGGAGCTGTTTTTT.

The chain links TRBV5-1 to TRBJ1-2; a weak D match, TRBD1 (5 bases). Germline V lookup: CDR1 SGHRS, CDR2 YFSETQ. This CDR3 has 14 amino acids. Trimming left V 2 bases short and J 2 bases short, with 10 bases between. The CDR3 loop is CASSLGVENYGYTF. The DNA for the CDR3 is TGCGCCAGCAGCTTAGGGGTGGAGAACTATGGCTACACCTTC.

The chain recombines TRBV27 with TRBJ2-7; 8 bases line up with TRBD2. This CDR3 region has 14 residues. V lost 5 bases, J lost 0 bases, and 3 bases stayed unmatched. The germline CDR1 and CDR2 sequences are MNHEY and SMNVEV (reference sequence). CDR3 in amino acids: CASSLLADSYEQYF. Written as DNA, the CDR3 is TGTGCCAGCAGTCTACTAGCGGACTCCTACGAGCAGTACTTC.